Listed below are T cell receptor beta chains from one sample, sequenced in a study of blood T cell repertoires in COVID-19. Assay used: immunoSEQ multiplex PCR; TCRdb lists only in-frame clones, some missing. The sample includes about 220,000 clones, over 60% of them seen just once. Material: peripheral blood. The receptor set was obtained from a woman aged 70-85 years with acute or convalescent COVID-19. CDR3s include the opening cysteine and the closing phenylalanine or tryptophan. A D gene is named only where the DNA matches it firmly. Rows give clone size only sometimes, using once, few, many, or a class for an expanded clone.

18 TRBJ1-5 NA TRBV23-1 TRBD1 TGCGCCAGCAGTCAATCCGACAGGGACCATATCCACAATCAGCCCCAGCATTTT CASSQSDRDHIHNQPQHF
15 TRBJ2-3 NA TRBV7-2 TRBD2 TGTGCCAGCAGCTTAGAAGTAGCGGGGGGGTTGACGCAGTATTTT CASSLEVAGGLTQYF
12 TRBJ1-1 NA TRBV6-5 NA TGTGCCAGCAGTTACCCCACAGGGCAAGCTTTCTTT CASSYPTGQAFF
13 TRBJ2-2 NA TRBV7-2 NA TGTGCCAGCAGGACAGGATGGGCCGGGGAGCTGTTTTTT CASRTGWAGELFF
16 TRBJ2-3 NA TRBV7-6 NA TGTGCCAGCAGCTTTACCGCCTATCCCATCACAGATACGCAGTATTTT CASSFTAYPITDTQYF
17 TRBJ2-5 NA TRBV6-1 TRBD2 TGTGCCAGCAGTGAGGAGACTAGCGGGGGGGCCAGGGAGACCCAGTACTTC CASSEETSGGARETQYF
15 TRBJ2-3 NA TRBV14 NA TGTGCCAGCAGCCGACTTACTAGCCTCAGCAATACGCAGTATTTT CASSRLTSLSNTQYF
17 TRBJ2-7 NA TRBV7-2 NA TGTGCCAGCAGCCCACAGGCGGCGGCAGTATCCTCATACGAGCAGTACTTC CASSPQAAAVSSYEQYF
15 TRBJ2-1 NA TRBV25-1 TRBD1 TGTGCCAGCAGCCGAACAGGGGGCGCCTACAATGAGCAGTTCTTC CASSRTGGAYNEQFF
16 TRBJ2-1 many TRBV27 TRBD2 TGTGCCAGCAGTACGACTAGCTATCGGCTTAGAGACGAGCAGTTCTTC CASSTTSYRLRDEQFF
14 TRBJ2-5 NA TRBV30 NA TGTGCCTGGAGTGTACCTCCCTATGGAGAGACCCAGTACTTC CAWSVPPYGETQYF
19 TRBJ2-3 NA TRBV5-1 TRBD2 TGCGCCAGCAGCCCGGAGGGGTCGCTAGCGGGGGGACGCACAGATACGCAGTATTTT CASSPEGSLAGGRTDTQYF
17 TRBJ2-5 NA TRBV7-3 TRBD2 TGTGCCAGCAGCTTACGCCCCCGAGGGAGCGGGGGAGAGACCCAGTACTTC CASSLRPRGSGGETQYF
19 TRBJ2-3 NA TRBV4-1 TRBD2 TGCGCCAGCAGCCAGGAAGCCGGGACTAGCGGGGGGCGCACAGATACGCAGTATTTT CASSQEAGTSGGRTDTQYF
15 TRBJ1-6 NA TRBV7-9 TRBD1 TGTGCCAGCAGCTTGGACAGGGGGGGAAATTCACCCCTCCACTTT CASSLDRGGNSPLHF
14 TRBJ2-3 NA TRBV5-1 TRBD1 TGCGCCAGCAGCTTGGCTCCAGGGGGAGATACGCAGTATTTT CASSLAPGGDTQYF
16 TRBJ1-1 once TRBV5-1 TRBD1 TGCGCCAGCAGCTTGGCGGGACAGCTCATGAACACTGAAGCTTTCTTT CASSLAGQLMNTEAFF
14 TRBJ2-5 NA TRBV21-1 NA TGTGCCAGCAGCAAAGGACAGTACCAAGAGACCCAGTACTTC CASSKGQYQETQYF
16 TRBJ2-1 NA TRBV7-2 TRBD1 TGTGCCAGCAGCTTAAGGGCGGGACAGGGGAACAATGAGCAGTTCTTC CASSLRAGQGNNEQFF
16 TRBJ2-5 NA TRBV6-5 TRBD2 TGTGCCAGCAGTTTGACTAGCGGGGGAGGGCGAGAGACCCAGTACTTC CASSLTSGGGRETQYF
17 TRBJ1-5 NA TRBV19 TRBD1 TGTGCCAGTAGTACGGACAGGGGGCTCACGAGCAATCAGCCCCAGCATTTT CASSTDRGLTSNQPQHF
15 TRBJ2-2 NA TRBV30 TRBD2 TGTGCCTGGGAGCTAGCGGGGGCCAACACCGGGGAGCTGTTTTTT CAWELAGANTGELFF
15 TRBJ2-7 few TRBV10-3 TRBD1 TGTGCCATCCGCCTTGACAGGGTCGGAGCGAACGAGCAGTACTTC CAIRLDRVGANEQYF
15 TRBJ1-2 NA TRBV5-8 TRBD1 TGTGCCAGCAGTTACACCCGGGACAGCACCTATGGCTACACCTTC CASSYTRDSTYGYTF
11 TRBJ2-3 NA TRBV6-2/TRBV6-3 TRBD2 TGTGCCAGCAGTTACCGGGGGACTAGTGATTTT CASSYRGTSDF
15 TRBJ2-6 NA TRBV5-1 NA TGCGCCAGCAGCTTGTCGTACTCTGGGGCCAACGTCCTGACTTTC CASSLSYSGANVLTF
13 TRBJ2-5 NA TRBV3-1/TRBV3-2 NA TGTGCCAGCAGCCAAGATCAGTCGGGGACCCAGTACTTC CASSQDQSGTQYF
13 TRBJ1-1 NA TRBV24-1 TRBD1 TGTGCCACCAGTGATGAACAGGGGGCTGAAGCTTTCTTT CATSDEQGAEAFF
14 TRBJ2-2 NA TRBV19 NA TGTGCCAGTAGTCACCCGGGGGAGAGCGGGGAGCTGTTTTTT CASSHPGESGELFF
16 TRBJ2-3 NA TRBV10-2 TRBD2 TGCGCCAGCAGTGAAACAGGCGGGGGGGACGCAGATACGCAGTATTTT CASSETGGGDADTQYF
16 TRBJ1-1 once TRBV7-2 NA TGTGCCAGCAGCTTAGAAGCTGGTCAAGGGAGGCGGGAAGCTTTCTTT CASSLEAGQGRREAFF
12 TRBJ2-1 NA TRBV5-1 NA TGCGCCAGCAGCTTCAGGGGAAGTGAGCAGTTCTTC CASSFRGSEQFF
16 TRBJ2-2 NA TRBV24-1 TRBD1 TGTGCCACCAGTGATCAGGACAGGGGGGACACCGGGGAGCTGTTTTTT CATSDQDRGDTGELFF
15 TRBJ2-1 few TRBV11-2 TRBD2 TGTGCCAGCAGCCCCGGACTAGCGGGGATCAATGAGCAGTTCTTC CASSPGLAGINEQFF
16 TRBJ2-3 once TRBV9 TRBD1 TGTGCCAGCAGCGTAGGGACAGGGGGCAGGACAGATACGCAGTATTTT CASSVGTGGRTDTQYF
16 TRBJ1-1 once TRBV5-1 TRBD1 TGCGCCAGCAGCCCTGACCGACAGGGTAAAGGCACTGAAGCTTTCTTT CASSPDRQGKGTEAFF
16 TRBJ2-2 many TRBV7-2 NA TGTGCCAGCAGTCCAGGACTCGACAGGATCGCCGGGGAGCTGTTTTTT CASSPGLDRIAGELFF
16 TRBJ2-5 NA TRBV5-1 TRBD2 TGCGCCAGCAGCGGGGGGACTAGCGGGTTTTTAGAGACCCAGTACTTC CASSGGTSGFLETQYF
16 TRBJ2-2 NA TRBV20-1 TRBD2 TGCAGTGCTAGTCCCACCTCAGGACTAGCGGCCGGGGAGCTGTTTTTT CSASPTSGLAAGELFF
14 TRBJ2-7 NA TRBV7-9 TRBD1 TGTGCCAGCAGCTCACCAGACAGGGTCGATGAGCAGTACTTC CASSSPDRVDEQYF
13 TRBJ2-5 NA TRBV19 NA TGTGCCAGTAGATACAGGGAGGGAGAGACCCAGTACTTC CASRYREGETQYF
16 TRBJ2-2 NA TRBV5-1 NA TGCGCCAGCAGCGAAAATTCGGACTGGACCACCGGGGAGCTGTTTTTT CASSENSDWTTGELFF
16 TRBJ1-2 NA TRBV7-9 NA TGTGCCAGCAGCCCATATACGAACAGGGTTGGCTATGGCTACACCTTC CASSPYTNRVGYGYTF
12 TRBJ2-5 NA TRBV3-1/TRBV3-2 NA TGTGCCAGCCGAGGAGCAAAAGAGACCCAGTACTTC CASRGAKETQYF
18 TRBJ2-7 NA TRBV21-1 NA TGTGCCAGCAGCACCAGACGGGACAGGACAGGGGCCCTGGGCGAGCAGTACTTC CASSTRRDRTGALGEQYF
13 TRBJ1-2 once TRBV7-2 TRBD1 TGTGCCAGCAGCTTGGGACAGCCCTATGGCTACACCTTC CASSLGQPYGYTF
13 TRBJ2-7 few TRBV10-2 NA TGCGCCAGCAGTGGGGCGGAGGGGGCTGAGCAGTACTTC CASSGAEGAEQYF
13 TRBJ2-5 NA TRBV29-1 TRBD1 TGCAGCGTCCGACAGGGTCCTGAGGAGACCCAGTACTTC CSVRQGPEETQYF
14 TRBJ1-2 NA TRBV14 NA TGTGCCAGCAGCCAAGCGACAGGTAGCTATGGCTACACCTTC CASSQATGSYGYTF
13 TRBJ1-2 NA TRBV5-1 NA TGCGCCAGCAGCTTGAACGGGGAATATGGCTACACCTTC CASSLNGEYGYTF
14 TRBJ1-1 few TRBV29-1 TRBD1 TGCAGCGTATCTTCACAGGGGGCAGGGACTGAAGCTTTCTTT CSVSSQGAGTEAFF
13 TRBJ2-1 NA TRBV9 NA TGTGCCGGAGCCCGGGGACTCTTCAATGAGCAGTTCTTC CAGARGLFNEQFF
16 TRBJ1-3 few TRBV15 NA TGTGCCACCAGCAGAGATCTACCAGGCTCTGGAAACACCATATATTTT CATSRDLPGSGNTIYF
15 TRBJ2-3 NA TRBV7-2 TRBD2 TGTGCCAGCAGCTTTAGCGGGGGAGACACAGATACGCAGTATTTT CASSFSGGDTDTQYF
20 TRBJ1-2 few TRBV3-1/TRBV3-2 TRBD1 TGTGCCAGCAGCCCCCCCCGCACGCTAAATGACAGGGAAACTAACTATGGCTACACCTTC CASSPPRTLNDRETNYGYTF
16 TRBJ2-3 once TRBV6-2/TRBV6-3 TRBD1 TGTGCCAGCAGTTACTCGAGGGGGCCGGATCTATGGACGCAGTATTTT CASSYSRGPDLWTQYF
14 TRBJ1-4 NA TRBV6-6 TRBD1 TGTGCCAGCAGTTACGACAGGGGGCACGAAAAACTGTTTTTT CASSYDRGHEKLFF
14 TRBJ2-7 few TRBV4-3 NA TGCGCCAGCAGCCAAGACGAAGGGGTCTACGAGCAGTACTTC CASSQDEGVYEQYF
15 TRBJ1-4 NA TRBV27 NA TGTGCCAGCAGTTTAAATCCCACCCCAGGCGAAAAACTGTTTTTT CASSLNPTPGEKLFF
14 TRBJ1-5 NA TRBV14 TRBD1 TGTGCCAGCAGCCCGACAGGGGGCAATCAGCCCCAGCATTTT CASSPTGGNQPQHF